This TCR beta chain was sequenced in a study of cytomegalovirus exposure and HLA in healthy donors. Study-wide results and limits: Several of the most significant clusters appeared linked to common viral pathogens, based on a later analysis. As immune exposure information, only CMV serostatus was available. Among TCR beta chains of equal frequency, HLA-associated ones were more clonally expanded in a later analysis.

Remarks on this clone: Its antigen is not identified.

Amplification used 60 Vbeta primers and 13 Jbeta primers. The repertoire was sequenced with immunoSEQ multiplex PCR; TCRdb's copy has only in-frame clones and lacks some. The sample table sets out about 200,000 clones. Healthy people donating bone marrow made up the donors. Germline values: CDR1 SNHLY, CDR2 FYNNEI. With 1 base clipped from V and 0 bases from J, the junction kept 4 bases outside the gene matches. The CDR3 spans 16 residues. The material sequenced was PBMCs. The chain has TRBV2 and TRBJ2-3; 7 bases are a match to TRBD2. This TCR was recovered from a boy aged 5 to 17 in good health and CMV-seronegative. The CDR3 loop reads CASSEGLADSTDTQYF. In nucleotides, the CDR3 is TGTGCCAGCAGTGAAGGCCTAGCGGATAGCACAGATACGCAGTATTTT.